This record looks at one T cell receptor (beta chain) sequence and its context. The CDR3 length is 12 residues. Germline V lookup: CDR1 MDHEN, CDR2 SYDVKM. V lost 3 bases and J 6 bases, leaving 6 bases between the germline ends. This entry belongs to a study of PD-L1 blockade in urothelial cancer. The assay was immunoSEQ multiplex PCR, and TCRdb's table has in-frame clones only and misses some. The data hold around 100,000 clones, with 87% observed a single time. The sample's time point: pretreatment peripheral blood. Patients suffered from locally advanced or metastatic urothelial carcinoma. This TCR was sampled from a man in his sixties with urothelial cancer. The sequencing used PBMCs, collected around atezolizumab (anti-PD-L1) treatment. The chain couples TRBV28 to TRBJ1-5; D remains ambiguous. Written as DNA, the CDR3 is TGTGCCAGCAGTTTCGGTGCTCAGCCCCAGCATTTT. This translates into CASSFGAQPQHF.